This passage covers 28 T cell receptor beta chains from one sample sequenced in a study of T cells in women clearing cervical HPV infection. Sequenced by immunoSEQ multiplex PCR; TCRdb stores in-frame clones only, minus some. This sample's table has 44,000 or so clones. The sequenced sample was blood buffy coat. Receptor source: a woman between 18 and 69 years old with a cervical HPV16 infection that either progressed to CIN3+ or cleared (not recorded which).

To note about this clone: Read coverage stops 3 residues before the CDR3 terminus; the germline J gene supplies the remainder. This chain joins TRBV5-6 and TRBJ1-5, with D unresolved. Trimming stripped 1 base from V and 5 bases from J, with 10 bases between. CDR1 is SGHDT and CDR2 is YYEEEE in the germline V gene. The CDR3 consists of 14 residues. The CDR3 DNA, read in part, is TGTGCCAGCAGCTTGTACGGGTACCATCAGCCC. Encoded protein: CASSLYGYHQP. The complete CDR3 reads CASSLYGYHQPQHF.

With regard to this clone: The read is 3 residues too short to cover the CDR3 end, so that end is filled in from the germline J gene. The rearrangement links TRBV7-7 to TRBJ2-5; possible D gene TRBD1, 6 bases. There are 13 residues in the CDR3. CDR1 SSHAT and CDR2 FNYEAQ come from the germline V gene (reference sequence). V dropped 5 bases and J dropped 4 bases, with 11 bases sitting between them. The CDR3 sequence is CASSPPGAETQYF. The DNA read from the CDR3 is TGTGCCAGCAGCCCTCCAGGGGCAGAGACC.

The CDR3 region is CASRRAGGHHEQFF. CDR3 bases read: TGTGCCAGTCGAAGAGCGGGGGGGCATCATGAG. The chain employs TRBV27 and TRBJ2-1; 10 nucleotides match TRBD2. The CDR3 is cut off 3 residues early in the read; its end comes from the germline J gene. The junction had 10 bases not matched to a gene; V was cut back by 9 bases and J by 8 bases. The CDR3 consists of 14 residues. Germline V gene data show CDR1 as MNHEY and CDR2 as SMNVEV (reference sequence).

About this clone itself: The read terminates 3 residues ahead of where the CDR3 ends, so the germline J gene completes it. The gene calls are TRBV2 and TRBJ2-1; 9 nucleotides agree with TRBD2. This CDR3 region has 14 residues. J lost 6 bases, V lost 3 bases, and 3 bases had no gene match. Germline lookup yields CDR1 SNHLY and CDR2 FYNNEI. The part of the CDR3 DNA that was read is TGTGCCAGCAGTGACTGGCGGGGGGGCAATGAG. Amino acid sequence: CASSDWRGGNE. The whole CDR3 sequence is CASSDWRGGNEQFF.

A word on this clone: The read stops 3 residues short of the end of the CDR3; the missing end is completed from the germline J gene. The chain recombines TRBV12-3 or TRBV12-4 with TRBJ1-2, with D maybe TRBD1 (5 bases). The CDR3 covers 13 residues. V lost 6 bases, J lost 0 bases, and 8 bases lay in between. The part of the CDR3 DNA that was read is TGTGCCAGCAGGAGGGGAACTAACTATGGC. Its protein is CASRRGTNYG. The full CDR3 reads CASRRGTNYGYTF.

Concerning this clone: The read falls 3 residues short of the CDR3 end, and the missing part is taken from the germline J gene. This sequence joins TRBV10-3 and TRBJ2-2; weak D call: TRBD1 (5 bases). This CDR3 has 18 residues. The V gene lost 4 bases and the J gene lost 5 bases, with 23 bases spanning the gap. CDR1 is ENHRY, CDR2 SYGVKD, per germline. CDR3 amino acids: CAISGTTLVDQGTGELFF. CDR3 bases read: TGTGCCATCAGTGGGACCACGCTTGTGGACCAGGGTACCGGGGAG.

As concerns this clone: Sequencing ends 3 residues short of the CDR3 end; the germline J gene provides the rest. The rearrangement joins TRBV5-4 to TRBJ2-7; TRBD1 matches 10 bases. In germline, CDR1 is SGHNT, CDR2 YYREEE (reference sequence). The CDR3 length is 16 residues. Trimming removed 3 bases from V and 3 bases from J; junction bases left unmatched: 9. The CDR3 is CASSSLLRTGGYEQYF. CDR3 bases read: TGTGCCAGCAGCTCACTCCTTCGGACAGGGGGCTACGAG. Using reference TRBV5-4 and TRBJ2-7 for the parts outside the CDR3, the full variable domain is ETGVTQSPTHLIKTRGQQVTLRCSSQSGHNTVSWYQQALGQGPQFIFQYYREEENGRGNFPPRFSGLQFPNYSSELNVNALELDDSALYLCASSSLLRTGGYEQYFGPGTRLTVT.

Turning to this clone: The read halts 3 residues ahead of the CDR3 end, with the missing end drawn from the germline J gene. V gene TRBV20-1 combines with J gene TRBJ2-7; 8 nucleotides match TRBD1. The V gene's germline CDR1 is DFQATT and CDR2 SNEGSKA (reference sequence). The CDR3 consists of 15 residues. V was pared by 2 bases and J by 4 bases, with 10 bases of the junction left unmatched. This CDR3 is CSARPRDRTRYEQYF. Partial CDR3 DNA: TGCAGTGCTAGACCCAGGGACAGGACTCGGTACGAG.

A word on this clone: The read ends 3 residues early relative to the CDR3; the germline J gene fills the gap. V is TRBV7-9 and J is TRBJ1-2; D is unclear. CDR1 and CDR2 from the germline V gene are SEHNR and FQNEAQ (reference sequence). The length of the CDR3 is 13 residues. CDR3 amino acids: CASSSFVSYDYTF. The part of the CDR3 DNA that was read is TGTGCCAGCAGCTCCTTCGTCTCCTACGAC.

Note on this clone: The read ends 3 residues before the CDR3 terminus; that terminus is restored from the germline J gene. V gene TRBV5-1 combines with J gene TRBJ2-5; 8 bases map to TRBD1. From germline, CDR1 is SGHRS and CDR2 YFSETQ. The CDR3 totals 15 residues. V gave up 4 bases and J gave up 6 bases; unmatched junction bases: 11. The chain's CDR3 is CASSPSGQGTKTQYF. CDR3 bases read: TGCGCCAGCAGCCCCTCCGGACAGGGCACTAAGACC.

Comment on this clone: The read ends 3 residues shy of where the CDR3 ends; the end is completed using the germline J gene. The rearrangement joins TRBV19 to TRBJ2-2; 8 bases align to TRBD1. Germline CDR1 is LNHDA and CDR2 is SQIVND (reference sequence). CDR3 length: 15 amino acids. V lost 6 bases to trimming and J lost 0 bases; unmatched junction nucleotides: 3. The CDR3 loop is CASSPQGANTGELFF. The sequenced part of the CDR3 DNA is TGTGCCAGTAGCCCACAGGGGGCGAACACCGGGGAG.

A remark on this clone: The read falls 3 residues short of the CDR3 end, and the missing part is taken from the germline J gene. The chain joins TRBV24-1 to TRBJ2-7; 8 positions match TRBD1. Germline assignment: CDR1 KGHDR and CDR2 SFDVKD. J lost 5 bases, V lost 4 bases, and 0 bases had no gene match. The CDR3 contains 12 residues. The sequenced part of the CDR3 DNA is TGTGCCACCAGTGAACAGGGGGACGAG. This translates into CATSEQGDE. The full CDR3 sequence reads CATSEQGDEQYF.

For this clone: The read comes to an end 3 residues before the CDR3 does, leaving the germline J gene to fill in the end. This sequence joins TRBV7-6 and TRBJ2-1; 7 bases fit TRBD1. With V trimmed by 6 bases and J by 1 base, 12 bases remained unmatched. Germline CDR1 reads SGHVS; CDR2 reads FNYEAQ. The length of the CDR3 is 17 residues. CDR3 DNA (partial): TGTGCCAGCAGTTTAACCCTCGACAGGGATTCCTACAATGAG. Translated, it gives CASSLTLDRDSYNE. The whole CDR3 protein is CASSLTLDRDSYNEQFF.

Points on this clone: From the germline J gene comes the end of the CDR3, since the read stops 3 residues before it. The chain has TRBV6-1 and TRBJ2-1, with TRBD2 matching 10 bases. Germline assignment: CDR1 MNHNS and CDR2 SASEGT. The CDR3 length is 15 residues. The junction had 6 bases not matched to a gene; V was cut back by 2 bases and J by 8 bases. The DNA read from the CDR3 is TGTGCCAGCAGTGAAAGGGGACTAGCGTTGGATGAG. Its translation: CASSERGLALDE. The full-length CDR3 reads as CASSERGLALDEQFF.

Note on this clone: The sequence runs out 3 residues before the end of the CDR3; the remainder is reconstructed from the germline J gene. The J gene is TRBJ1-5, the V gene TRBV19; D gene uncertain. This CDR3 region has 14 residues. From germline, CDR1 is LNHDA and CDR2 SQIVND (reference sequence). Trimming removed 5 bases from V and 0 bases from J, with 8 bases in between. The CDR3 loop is CASSAENSNQPQHF. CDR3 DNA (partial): TGTGCCAGTAGTGCAGAAAATAGCAATCAGCCC.

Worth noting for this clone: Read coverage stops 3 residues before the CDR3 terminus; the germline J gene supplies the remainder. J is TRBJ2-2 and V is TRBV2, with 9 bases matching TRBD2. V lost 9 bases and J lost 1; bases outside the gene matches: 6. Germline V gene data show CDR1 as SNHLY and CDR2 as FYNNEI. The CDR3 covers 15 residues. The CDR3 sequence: CASLAGEVNTGELFF. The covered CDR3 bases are TGTGCCAGTTTAGCGGGGGAGGTGAACACCGGGGAG. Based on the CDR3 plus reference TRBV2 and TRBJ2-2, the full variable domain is EPEVTQTPSHQVTQMGQEVILRCVPISNHLYFYWYRQILGQKVEFLVSFYNNEISEKSEIFDDQFSVERPDGSNFTLKIRSTKLEDSAMYFCASLAGEVNTGELFFGEGSRLTVL.

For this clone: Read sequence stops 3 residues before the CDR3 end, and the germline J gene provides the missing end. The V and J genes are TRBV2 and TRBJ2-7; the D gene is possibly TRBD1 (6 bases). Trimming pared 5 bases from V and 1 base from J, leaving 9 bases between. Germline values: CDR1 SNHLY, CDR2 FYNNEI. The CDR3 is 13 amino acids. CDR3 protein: CASSPDSSYEQYF. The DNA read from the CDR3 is TGTGCCAGCAGTCCGGACAGTTCCTACGAG.

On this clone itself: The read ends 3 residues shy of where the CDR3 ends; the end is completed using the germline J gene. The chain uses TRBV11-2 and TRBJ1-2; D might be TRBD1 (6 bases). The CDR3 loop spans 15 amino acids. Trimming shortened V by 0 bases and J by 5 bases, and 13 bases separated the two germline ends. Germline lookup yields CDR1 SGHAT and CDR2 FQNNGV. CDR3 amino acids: CASSLDQGIFYGYTF. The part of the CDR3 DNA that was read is TGTGCCAGCAGCTTAGATCAGGGGATTTTTTATGGC.

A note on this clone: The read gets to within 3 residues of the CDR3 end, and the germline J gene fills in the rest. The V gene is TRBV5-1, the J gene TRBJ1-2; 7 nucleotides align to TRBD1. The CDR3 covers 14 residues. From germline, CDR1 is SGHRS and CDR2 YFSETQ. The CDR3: CASSLVQGGRGYTF. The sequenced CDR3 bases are TGCGCCAGCAGCTTGGTGCAGGGGGGAAGAGGC.

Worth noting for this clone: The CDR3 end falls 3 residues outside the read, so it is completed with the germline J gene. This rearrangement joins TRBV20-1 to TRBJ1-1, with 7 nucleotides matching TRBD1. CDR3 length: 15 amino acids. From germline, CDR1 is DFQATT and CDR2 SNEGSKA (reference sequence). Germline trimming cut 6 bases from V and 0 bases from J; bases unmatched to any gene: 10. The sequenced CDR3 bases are TGCAGTGCCACCTATAGACAGGGTCTGAACACTGAA. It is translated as CSATYRQGLNTE. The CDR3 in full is CSATYRQGLNTEAFF.

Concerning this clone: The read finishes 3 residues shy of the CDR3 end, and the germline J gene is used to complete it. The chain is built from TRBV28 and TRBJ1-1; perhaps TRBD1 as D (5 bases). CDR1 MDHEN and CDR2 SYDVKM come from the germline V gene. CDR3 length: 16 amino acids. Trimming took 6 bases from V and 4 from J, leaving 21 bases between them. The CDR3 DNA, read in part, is TGTGCCAGCAGCCCGATATTGGGGACTTCGGGCACTGAA. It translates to CASSPILGTSGTE. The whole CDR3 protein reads CASSPILGTSGTEAFF. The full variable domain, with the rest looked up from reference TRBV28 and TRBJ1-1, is DVKVTQSSRYLVKRTGEKVFLECVQDMDHENMFWYRQDPGLGLRLIYFSYDVKMKEKGDIPEGYSVSREKKERFSLILESASTNQTSMYLCASSPILGTSGTEAFFGQGTRLTVV.

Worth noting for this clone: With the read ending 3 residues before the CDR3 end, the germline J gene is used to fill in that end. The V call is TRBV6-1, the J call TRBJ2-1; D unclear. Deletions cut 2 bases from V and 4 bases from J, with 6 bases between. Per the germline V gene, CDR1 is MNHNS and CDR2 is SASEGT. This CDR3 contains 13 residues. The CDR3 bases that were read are TGTGCCAGCAGTGAAAGTCAGTACAATGAG. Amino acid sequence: CASSESQYNE. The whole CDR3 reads CASSESQYNEQFF.

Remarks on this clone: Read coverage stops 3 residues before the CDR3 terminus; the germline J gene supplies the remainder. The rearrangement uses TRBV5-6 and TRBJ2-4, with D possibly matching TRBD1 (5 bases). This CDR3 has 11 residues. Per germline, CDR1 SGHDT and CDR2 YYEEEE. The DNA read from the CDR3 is TGTGCCAGCAGCTCGCAGGGTAAT. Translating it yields CASSSQGN. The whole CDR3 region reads CASSSQGNQYF. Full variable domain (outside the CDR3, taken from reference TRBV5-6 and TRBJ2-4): DAGVTQSPTHLIKTRGQQVTLRCSPKSGHDTVSWYQQALGQGPQFIFQYYEEEERQRGNFPDRFSGHQFPNYSSELNVNALLLGDSALYLCASSSQGNQYFGAGTRLSVL.

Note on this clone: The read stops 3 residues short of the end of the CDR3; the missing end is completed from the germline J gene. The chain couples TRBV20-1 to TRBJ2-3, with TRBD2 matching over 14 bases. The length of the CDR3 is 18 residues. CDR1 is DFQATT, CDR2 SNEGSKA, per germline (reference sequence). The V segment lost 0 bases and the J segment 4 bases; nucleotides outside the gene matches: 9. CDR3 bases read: TGCAGTGCTAGAGATTACGAGGAGACTAGCGGGGGGGCAGATACG. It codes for CSARDYEETSGGADT. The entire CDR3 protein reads CSARDYEETSGGADTQYF.

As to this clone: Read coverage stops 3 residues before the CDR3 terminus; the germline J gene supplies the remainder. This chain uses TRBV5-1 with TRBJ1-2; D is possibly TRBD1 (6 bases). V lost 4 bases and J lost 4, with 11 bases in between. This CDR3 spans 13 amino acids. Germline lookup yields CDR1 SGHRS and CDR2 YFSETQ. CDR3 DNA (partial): TGCGCCAGCAGCCGGGACACCTTCTATGGC. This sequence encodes CASSRDTFYG. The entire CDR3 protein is CASSRDTFYGYTF.

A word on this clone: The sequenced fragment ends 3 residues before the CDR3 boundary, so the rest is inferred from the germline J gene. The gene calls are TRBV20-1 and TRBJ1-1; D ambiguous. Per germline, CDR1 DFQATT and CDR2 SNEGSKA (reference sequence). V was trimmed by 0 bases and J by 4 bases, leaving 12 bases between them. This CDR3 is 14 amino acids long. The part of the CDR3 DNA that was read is TGCAGTGCTAGAGATCAAGGGTTGGGCACTGAA. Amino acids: CSARDQGLGTE. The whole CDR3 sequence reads CSARDQGLGTEAFF.

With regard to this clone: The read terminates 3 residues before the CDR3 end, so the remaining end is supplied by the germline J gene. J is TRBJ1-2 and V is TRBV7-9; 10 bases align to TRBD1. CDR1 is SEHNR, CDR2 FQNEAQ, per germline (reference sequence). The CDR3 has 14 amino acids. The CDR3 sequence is CASSIRQGAYDYTF. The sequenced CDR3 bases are TGTGCCAGCAGCATCAGACAGGGGGCCTACGAC.

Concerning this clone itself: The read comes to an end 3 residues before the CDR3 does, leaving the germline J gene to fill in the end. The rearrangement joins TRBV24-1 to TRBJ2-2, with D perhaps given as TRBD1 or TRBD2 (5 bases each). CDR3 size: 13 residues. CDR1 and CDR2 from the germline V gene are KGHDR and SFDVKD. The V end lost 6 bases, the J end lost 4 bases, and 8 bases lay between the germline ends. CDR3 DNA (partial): TGTGCCACCAGTAGAGGGGCCACCGGGGAG. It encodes CATSRGATGE. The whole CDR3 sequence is CATSRGATGELFF.